This is a list of T cell receptor beta chains from one sample in a study of cytomegalovirus exposure and HLA in healthy donors. Sequencing was performed with immunoSEQ multiplex PCR; in TCRdb, only in-frame clones are kept and a portion is missing. The sample includes 21,000 or so clones. Sequencing was carried out using PBMCs. The receptors stem from a man aged 55 to 70 in good health and CMV-seropositive. The CDR3 runs from the conserved cysteine through the conserved F or W. Each record gives: CDR3 length, J gene, V gene, D gene, CDR3 DNA, CDR3 protein. The D gene is left open where the match is weak.

12 | TRBJ2-2 | TRBV5-4 | - | TGTGCCAGTCAGGGATACACCGGGGAGCTGTTTTTT | CASQGYTGELFF
12 | TRBJ2-2 | TRBV6-1 | - | TGTGCCAGCAGTGAACTCCCTGGGGAGCTGTTTTTT | CASSELPGELFF
16 | TRBJ1-3 | TRBV4-1 | - | TGCGCCAGCAGCCAACAGGGCCGATTCTCTGGAAACAACATATATTTT | CASSQQGRFSGNNIYF
11 | TRBJ2-1 | TRBV6-1 | - | TGTGCCAGCACCCTATTCAATGAGCAGTTCTTC | CASTLFNEQFF
16 | TRBJ1-1 | TRBV7-9 | - | TGTGCCAGCAGCTTAGCGTGGGGACACCCGAACACTGAAGCTTTCTTT | CASSLAWGHPNTEAFF
19 | TRBJ2-5 | TRBV5-1 | TRBD1 | TGCGCCAGCAGCCCCGGTGGGACAGGGCCATTTGGCAACCAAGAGACCCAGTACTTC | CASSPGGTGPFGNQETQYF
15 | TRBJ2-7 | TRBV7-9 | - | TGTGCCAGCAGCTTAATCACTGGCGGGGCCTACGAGCAGTACTTC | CASSLITGGAYEQYF
14 | TRBJ2-7 | TRBV29-1 | TRBD1 | TGCAGCGTTTCAATATCGGGACAGGGTGGGGAGCAGTACTTC | CSVSISGQGGEQYF
11 | TRBJ2-7 | TRBV10-3 | - | TGTGCCATCAGTGACGGCTACGAGCAGTACTTC | CAISDGYEQYF
17 | TRBJ2-3 | TRBV7-2 | TRBD2 | TGTGCCAGCAGGGGGACTAGCGGGAGTCATAGCACAGATACGCAGTATTTT | CASRGTSGSHSTDTQYF
14 | TRBJ1-4 | TRBV5-1 | TRBD1 | TGCGCCAGCAGCTTGGGACAGGGAGCCGAAAAACTGTTTTTT | CASSLGQGAEKLFF
16 | TRBJ2-1 | TRBV6-5 | TRBD1 | TGTGCCAGCAGTTACTCGAGACAGGGTGCCGGCAGGGAGCAGTTCTTC | CASSYSRQGAGREQFF
16 | TRBJ1-5 | TRBV18 | TRBD1 | TGTGCCAGCTCACCTACAGGGGACATCCGCAATCAGCCCCAGCATTTT | CASSPTGDIRNQPQHF
14 | TRBJ2-1 | TRBV15 | TRBD1 | TGTGCCACCAGCAGAGAGCGACAGGGGCGTGAGCAGTTCTTC | CATSRERQGREQFF
16 | TRBJ1-6 | TRBV11-2 | TRBD1 | TGTGCCAGCAGCTTAGAGCCGACAGGGAGGTTTTCACCCCTCCACTTT | CASSLEPTGRFSPLHF
14 | TRBJ2-7 | TRBV5-1 | TRBD1 | TGCGCCAGCAGCTCGACAGGGGGCTCCTTGGAGCAGTACTTC | CASSSTGGSLEQYF
16 | TRBJ2-3 | TRBV4-1 | - | TGCGCCAGCAGCCAAGGGGCAGGACTAAGCACAGATACGCAGTATTTT | CASSQGAGLSTDTQYF
16 | TRBJ1-3 | TRBV4-1 | - | TGCGCCAGCAGCCAAGATTTGAGATTCTCTGGAAACACCATATATTTT | CASSQDLRFSGNTIYF
15 | TRBJ2-7 | TRBV9 | TRBD1 | TGTGCCAGCAGCGGACAGGGAACGCTAAACTACGAGCAGTACTTC | CASSGQGTLNYEQYF
17 | TRBJ2-7 | TRBV27 | TRBD2 | TGTGCCAGCAGTTGGGGCTTTGGAAGCGGGAGGACGATTGAGCAGTACTTC | CASSWGFGSGRTIEQYF
12 | TRBJ1-4 | TRBV30 | - | TGTGCCCAAGGACGGGGTAATGAAAAACTGTTTTTT | CAQGRGNEKLFF
11 | TRBJ2-7 | TRBV29-1 | - | TGCAGCGTTGGGGGGGACGGCGAGCAGTACTTC | CSVGGDGEQYF
18 | TRBJ2-7 | TRBV4-2 | TRBD2 | TGTGCCAGCAGCCGGAACCCGACTAGCGGGAGATTCGGCTACGAGCAGTACTTC | CASSRNPTSGRFGYEQYF
15 | TRBJ2-5 | TRBV5-1 | - | TGCGCCAGCAGCTTGGTAAGAGGACAGCAAGAGACCCAGTACTTC | CASSLVRGQQETQYF
15 | TRBJ2-7 | TRBV18 | TRBD2 | TGTGCCAGCTCACCGACTAGCGGGAGGTCCTACGAGCAGTACTTC | CASSPTSGRSYEQYF
15 | TRBJ1-2 | TRBV6-5 | - | TGTGCCAGCAGTTTTTCCCGGACAGCTCACTATGGCTACACCTTC | CASSFSRTAHYGYTF
13 | TRBJ1-2 | TRBV28 | TRBD1 | TGTGCCAGCAGTCTGGGACAGGTTGATGGCTACACCTTC | CASSLGQVDGYTF
14 | TRBJ2-2 | TRBV7-9 | - | TGTGCCAGCAGCTCACTATCGAACACCGGGGAGCTGTTTTTT | CASSSLSNTGELFF
15 | TRBJ2-6 | TRBV2 | - | TGTGCCAGCAGTGAAGGCAGGGCCGGGGCCAACGTCCTGACTTTC | CASSEGRAGANVLTF
15 | TRBJ1-5 | TRBV27 | TRBD1 | TGTGCCAGCAGTAACGGACAGGGGGCTGATCAGCCCCAGCATTTT | CASSNGQGADQPQHF
14 | TRBJ1-2 | TRBV7-2 | TRBD1 | TGTGCCAGCAGCCCAGGGACAGTCAACTATGGCTACACCTTC | CASSPGTVNYGYTF
15 | TRBJ1-2 | TRBV7-2 | - | TGTGCCAGCAGCTTGCGGGAGGGGGAAGACTATGGCTACACCTTC | CASSLREGEDYGYTF
15 | TRBJ2-7 | TRBV5-1 | TRBD1 | TGCGCCAGCAGCTTGCGTGGACAGGGGGTCGCGGAGCAGTACTTC | CASSLRGQGVAEQYF
14 | TRBJ2-2 | TRBV7-9 | - | TGTGCCAGCAGCGCAAGGGGACTCCCCGGGGAGCTGTTTTTT | CASSARGLPGELFF
11 | TRBJ2-1 | TRBV29-1 | TRBD1 | TGCAGCGGGAAGAGGACAGGTGAGCAGTTCTTC | CSGKRTGEQFF
14 | TRBJ1-2 | TRBV30 | - | TGTGCCTGGAGTCGGAGCCGGGTAGTGGTTGGCTACACCTTC | CAWSRSRVVVGYTF
15 | TRBJ2-7 | TRBV7-2 | TRBD2 | TGTGCCAGCAGCCCCAGGACTAGCGGGTACAACGAGCAGTACTTC | CASSPRTSGYNEQYF
21 | TRBJ2-1 | TRBV9 | TRBD2 | TGTGCCAGCAGCGTACCGACTACGGGACGTCGGGGACTAGCGGAGAACAATGAGCAGTTCTTC | CASSVPTTGRRGLAENNEQFF
14 | TRBJ1-2 | TRBV6-1 | - | TGTGCCAGCAGTGAGGTCAGGGGTAGCTATGGCTACACCTTC | CASSEVRGSYGYTF
17 | TRBJ1-6 | TRBV4-1 | TRBD1 | TGCGCCAGCAGCCACACCAGGACAGGGGGCGTAAATTCACCCCTCCACTTT | CASSHTRTGGVNSPLHF
15 | TRBJ2-2 | TRBV5-4 | - | TGTGCCAGCAGCTTTGGCGGATTGAACACCGGGGAGCTGTTTTTT | CASSFGGLNTGELFF
14 | TRBJ2-2 | TRBV29-1 | - | TGCAGCGTTGCTACAGGGATTAGCACCGGGGAGCTGTTTTTT | CSVATGISTGELFF
14 | TRBJ1-4 | TRBV6-6 | - | TGTGCCAGCAGTAGGACAAGCGATAATGAAAAACTGTTTTTT | CASSRTSDNEKLFF
17 | TRBJ2-7 | TRBV6-1 | - | TGTGCCAGCAGTGATGGGGCGGTTTTGGGCCCTGCCTACGAGCAGTACTTC | CASSDGAVLGPAYEQYF
14 | TRBJ1-4 | TRBV18 | - | TGTGCCAGCTCTCTCCTTGCAACTAATGAAAAACTGTTTTTT | CASSLLATNEKLFF
14 | TRBJ1-2 | TRBV5-4 | TRBD1 | TGTGCCAGCAGCGAGGGACAGGAGGTCTATGGCTACACCTTC | CASSEGQEVYGYTF
15 | TRBJ2-1 | TRBV5-1 | - | TGCGCCAGCAGCTTGGCGACCTCTAGAATAGGCGAGCAGTTCTTC | CASSLATSRIGEQFF
16 | TRBJ2-7 | TRBV27 | - | TGTGCCAGCAGTTTATCCCAGGCGGGTGCTTCCTACGAGCAGTACTTC | CASSLSQAGASYEQYF
18 | TRBJ1-5 | TRBV18 | TRBD1 | TGTGCCAGTTCAGGGTTTCCGGACAGGGGGCGAGGGAATCAGCCCCAGCATTTT | CASSGFPDRGRGNQPQHF